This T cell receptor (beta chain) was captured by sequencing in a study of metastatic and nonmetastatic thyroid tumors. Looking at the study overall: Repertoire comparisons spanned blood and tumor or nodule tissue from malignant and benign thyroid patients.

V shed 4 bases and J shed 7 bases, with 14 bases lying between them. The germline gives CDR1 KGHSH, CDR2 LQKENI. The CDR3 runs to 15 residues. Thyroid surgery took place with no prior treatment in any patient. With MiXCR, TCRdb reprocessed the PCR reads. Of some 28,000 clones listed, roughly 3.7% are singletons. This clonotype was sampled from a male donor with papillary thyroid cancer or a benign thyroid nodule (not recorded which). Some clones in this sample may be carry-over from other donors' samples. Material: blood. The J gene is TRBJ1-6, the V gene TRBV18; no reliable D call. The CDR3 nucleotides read TGTGCCAGCTCACAATCGGGATCCATCAATTCACCCCTCCACTTT. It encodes CASSQSGSINSPLHF.